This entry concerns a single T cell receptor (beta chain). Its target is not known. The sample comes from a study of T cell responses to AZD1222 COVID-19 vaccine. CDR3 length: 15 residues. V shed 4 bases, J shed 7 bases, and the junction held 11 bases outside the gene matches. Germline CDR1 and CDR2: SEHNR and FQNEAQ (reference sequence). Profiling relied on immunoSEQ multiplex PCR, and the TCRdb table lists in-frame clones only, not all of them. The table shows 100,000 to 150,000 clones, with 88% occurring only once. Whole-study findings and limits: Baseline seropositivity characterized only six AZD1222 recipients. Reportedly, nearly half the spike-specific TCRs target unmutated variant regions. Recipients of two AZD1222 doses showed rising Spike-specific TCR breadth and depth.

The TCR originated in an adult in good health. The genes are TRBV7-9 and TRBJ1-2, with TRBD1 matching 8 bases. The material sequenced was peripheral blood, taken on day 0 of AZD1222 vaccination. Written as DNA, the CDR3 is TGTGCCAGCAGCTCACGGGACAGGTCATTCTCTGGCTACACCTTC. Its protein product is CASSSRDRSFSGYTF.